These 7 T cell receptor beta chains came from one sample sequenced in a study of T cell responses to AZD1222 COVID-19 vaccine. Some clones are missing from TCRdb's copy, which holds only in-frame ones; the method was immunoSEQ multiplex PCR. The profile shows about 150,000 clones, around 90% of them singletons. Sequences were derived from peripheral blood, sampled on day 0 of AZD1222 vaccination. These receptors all come from an adult in good health.

This clone qualifies as large. This chain connects TRBV4-2 to TRBJ2-7; TRBD2 matches 10 bases. V dropped 3 bases and J dropped 0; count of bases not matched to a gene: 2. CDR1 LGHNA and CDR2 YNFKEQ come from the germline V gene. The CDR3 sequence is 15 residues long. CDR3 protein: CASSHGLAVSYEQYF. The CDR3 coding sequence is TGTGCCAGCAGCCACGGACTAGCGGTCTCCTACGAGCAGTACTTC.

The rearrangement uses TRBV9 and TRBJ1-6; D perhaps matches TRBD1 (5 bases). CDR1 is SGDLS and CDR2 is YYNGEE in the germline V gene. With 3 bases removed from V and 0 bases from J, the gap between germline ends came to 7 bases. The CDR3 covers 15 residues. CDR3 sequence: CASSAGGSYNSPLHF. The CDR3 nucleotides read TGTGCCAGCAGCGCCGGGGGCTCCTATAATTCACCCCTCCACTTT.

This clone was seen more than once but under ten times. This sequence joins TRBV7-8 and TRBJ2-1; D unresolved. This CDR3 spans 16 amino acids. Per the germline V gene, CDR1 is SGHVS and CDR2 is FQNEAQ. The ends were cut back, 3 bases at V and 0 bases at J, with 12 bases in the middle. This CDR3 reads CASSFPDESSYNEQFF. In nucleotides, the CDR3 is TGTGCCAGCAGCTTCCCAGATGAAAGCTCCTACAATGAGCAGTTCTTC. Using reference TRBV7-8 and TRBJ2-1 for the parts outside the CDR3, the full variable domain is GAGVSQSPRYKVAKRGQDVALRCDPISGHVSLFWYQQALGQGPEFLTYFQNEAQLDKSGLPSDRFFAERPEGSVSTLKIQRTQQEDSAVYLCASSFPDESSYNEQFFGPGTRLTVL.

The chain combines TRBV7-2 with TRBJ1-2; a possible D gene is TRBD1 (6 bases). V was pared by 7 bases and J by 5 bases, with 14 bases between. Germline CDR1 and CDR2: SGHTA and FQGNSA. CDR3 length equals 13 residues. The CDR3 reads CASTKGGAYGYTF. The DNA of the CDR3 is TGTGCCAGCACAAAAGGGGGGGCTTATGGCTACACCTTC.

J is TRBJ2-7 and V is TRBV5-1; 9 nucleotides align to TRBD1. The CDR3 is 15 amino acids. The germline CDR1 and CDR2 sequences are SGHRS and YFSETQ. J was trimmed by 5 bases and V by 1 base; bases with no gene match: 7. The CDR3 here is CASSLSGTGLNEQYF. CDR3 in DNA: TGCGCCAGCAGCTTGAGCGGGACAGGGCTAAACGAGCAGTACTTC. Together with reference TRBV5-1 and TRBJ2-7, the CDR3 gives the full variable domain: KAGVTQTPRYLIKTRGQQVTLSCSPISGHRSVSWYQQTPGQGLQFLFEYFSETQRNKGNFPGRFSGRQFSNSRSEMNVSTLELGDSALYLCASSLSGTGLNEQYFGPGTRLTVT.

V is TRBV7-8 and J is TRBJ1-4; D uncertain. The CDR3 is made up of 14 amino acids. V lost 3 bases to trimming and J lost 8 bases, with 13 bases between them. The germline V gene has CDR1 SGHVS and CDR2 FQNEAQ. Here the CDR3 reads CASSFLGGGEKLFF. As DNA, the CDR3 is TGTGCCAGCAGCTTCCTGGGAGGCGGGGAAAAACTGTTTTTT.

This rearrangement joins TRBV12-5 to TRBJ2-7, with 7 bases fitting TRBD1. CDR1 LGHNT and CDR2 FRNRAP come from the germline V gene. V trimming: 7 bases; J trimming: 2 bases; junction bases outside the gene matches: 5. The CDR3 extends over 13 amino acids. The CDR3 reads CASAGQETYEQYF. DNA of the CDR3: TGTGCTAGTGCAGGACAGGAGACCTACGAGCAGTACTTC.